A single sample gave rise to the 31 T cell receptor beta chains below, sequenced in a study of blood T cell repertoires in COVID-19. The table came from immunoSEQ multiplex PCR; TCRdb's copy has only in-frame clones and leaves some out. The sample yields some 70,000 clones, roughly 89% seen once. Sequenced material: peripheral blood. These receptors were taken from a man aged 30 to 39 with acute or convalescent COVID-19.

The chain recombines TRBV30 with TRBJ2-1, with 15 nucleotides matching TRBD2. J was trimmed by 8 bases and V by 5 bases; bases with no gene match: 10. This CDR3 is built from 16 residues. The germline gives CDR1 GTSNPN, CDR2 SVGIG (reference sequence). The CDR3 DNA follows: TGTGCCTGGGGGATAGGACTAGCGGGAGGGCCGGATGAGCAGTTCTTC. Encoded protein: CAWGIGLAGGPDEQFF. Supplemented by reference TRBV30 and TRBJ2-1, the full variable domain reads SQTIHQWPATLVQPVGSPLSLECTVEGTSNPNLYWYRQAAGRGLQLLFYSVGIGQISSEVPQNLSASRPQDRQFILSSKKLLLSDSGFYLCAWGIGLAGGPDEQFFGPGTRLTVL.

The CDR3 nucleotides read TGTGCCAGCAGGGCGGAGGGACCGCTTAGGAAACTGTTTTTT. Protein: CASRAEGPLRKLFF. The rearrangement links TRBV25-1 to TRBJ1-4, with D tentatively TRBD1 (5 bases). Germline CDR1 reads MGHDK; CDR2 reads SYGVNS. V lost 6 bases, J lost 11 bases, and 19 bases lay in between. There are 14 residues in the CDR3.

The V call is TRBV28, the J call TRBJ2-4; 8 bases line up with TRBD2. Germline V gene data show CDR1 as MDHEN and CDR2 as SYDVKM. V was pared by 4 bases and J by 2 bases, with 4 bases of the junction left unmatched. This CDR3 contains 15 residues. The DNA of the CDR3 is TGTGCCAGCAGTTCCGGGGGGGCGTCCAAAAACATTCAGTACTTC. It specifies CASSSGGASKNIQYF.

This chain uses TRBV5-8 with TRBJ2-5; D is ambiguous. The germline CDR1 and CDR2 sequences are SGHTS and YDEGEE. CDR3 size: 14 residues. Trimming shortened V by 0 bases and J by 1 base, and 7 bases separated the two germline ends. As DNA, the CDR3 is TGTGCCAGCAGCTTGGCTCACAGCCAAGAGACCCAGTACTTC. It codes for CASSLAHSQETQYF.

This chain uses TRBV27 with TRBJ2-5, with TRBD1 as a possible D gene (6 bases). From germline, CDR1 is MNHEY and CDR2 SMNVEV (reference sequence). CDR3 size: 13 residues. The V gene lost 7 bases and the J gene lost 7 bases, with 16 bases spanning the gap. CDR3 region: CASNLQGRGTQYF. The CDR3 DNA is TGTGCCAGCAACCTACAGGGTCGTGGGACCCAGTACTTC.

CDR3 DNA sequence: TGTGCCAGCAGCTTAGTGGGACAGGCCAAAAACATTCAGTACTTC. Amino acids: CASSLVGQAKNIQYF. The chain is built from TRBV7-8 and TRBJ2-4; 7 nucleotides match TRBD1. V shed 1 base, J shed 1 base, and the junction held 1 base outside the gene matches. From germline, CDR1 is SGHVS and CDR2 FQNEAQ. This CDR3 spans 15 amino acids.

V is TRBV4-1 and J is TRBJ2-7, with 9 bases identical to TRBD1. The CDR3 loop spans 14 amino acids. V lost 4 bases and J lost 1; bases outside the gene matches: 2. The germline gives CDR1 MGHRA, CDR2 YSYEKL. CDR3 sequence reads: CASSPGQGSYEQYF. Written as DNA, the CDR3 is TGCGCCAGCAGCCCGGGACAGGGATCCTACGAGCAGTACTTC.

The CDR3, as DNA: TGTGCCAGCTCACCTAACTCCCCGGGACAGGGGTACACCGGGGAGCTGTTTTTT. Encoded protein: CASSPNSPGQGYTGELFF. The chain uses TRBV18 and TRBJ2-2; 10 positions agree with TRBD1. The V gene end was trimmed by 3 bases and the J gene end by 3 bases; junction bases not matched to a gene: 10. The germline gives CDR1 KGHSH, CDR2 LQKENI. CDR3 length: 18 residues.

In this sample, this clone turned up once. This chain joins TRBV3-1 (or the pseudogene TRBV3-2) and TRBJ1-5; 7 nucleotides align to TRBD1. Per the germline V gene, CDR1 is LGHDT and CDR2 is YNNKEL (reference sequence). This CDR3 spans 14 amino acids. After removal of 1 base from V and 8 bases from J, the junction contained 5 bases not matched to a gene. The CDR3 DNA reads TGTGCCAGCAGCCAAGTGGGCCAGGGGGAGCCCCAGCATTTT. Its translation is CASSQVGQGEPQHF.

The rearrangement links TRBV5-4 to TRBJ1-2, with TRBD1 matching over 9 bases. CDR3 size: 15 residues. Germline V gene data show CDR1 as SGHNT and CDR2 as YYREEE (reference sequence). Trimming at V came to 4 bases and at J to 4 bases, leaving 8 bases not matched to a gene. The CDR3 DNA reads TGTGCCAGCAGCCTATCGGGACAGGGTACCTATGGCTACACCTTC. Amino acids: CASSLSGQGTYGYTF.

The chain recombines TRBV21-1 with TRBJ2-7; whether TRBD2, the table's D call, matches the DNA was not checked. TRBV21-1 is recorded as a pseudogene. The CDR3 loop spans 14 amino acids. This CDR3 is CASSTRTSKDEQYF. In nucleotides, the CDR3 is TGTGCCAGCAGCACTCGGACTAGCAAGGACGAGCAGTACTTC.

The V gene is TRBV14, the J gene TRBJ2-1; 7 bases align to TRBD1. The junction had 9 bases not matched to a gene; V was cut back by 3 bases and J by 10 bases. The CDR3 is made up of 14 amino acids. The V gene's germline CDR1 is SGHDN and CDR2 FVKESK. As DNA, the CDR3 is TGTGCCAGCAGCCATTATAAGACAGGGTTCGAGCAGTTCTTC. Its protein product is CASSHYKTGFEQFF.

CDR3 nucleotides: TGTGCCTGGGACAGGGCCAGTGAGCAGTTCTTC. This translates into CAWDRASEQFF. The chain recombines TRBV30 with TRBJ2-1; TRBD1 matches at 7 bases. With 5 bases clipped from V and 9 bases from J, the junction kept 4 bases outside the gene matches. The germline V gene has CDR1 GTSNPN and CDR2 SVGIG (reference sequence). The CDR3 is 11 residues long.

This chain uses TRBV7-2 with TRBJ2-7; TRBD2 aligns across 9 bases. Germline CDR1 SGHTA, CDR2 FQGNSA. The CDR3 is 16 residues long. J gave up 2 bases and V 0 bases, and 5 bases lay outside the gene matches. CDR3 protein: CASSLATSGAAYEQYF. The CDR3 nucleotides are TGTGCCAGCAGCTTAGCGACTAGCGGAGCCGCCTACGAGCAGTACTTC.

The sample holds a few counts of this clone. This chain links TRBV12-3 or TRBV12-4 with TRBJ2-7; D may be TRBD2 (5 bases). V was cut by 1 base and J by 7 bases, with 11 bases left in between. The CDR3 sequence is 13 residues long. The CDR3 protein is CASSLEGAYEQYF. CDR3 nucleotide sequence: TGTGCCAGCAGTTTAGAGGGAGCGTATGAGCAGTACTTC.

The CDR3 spells CASSLEQVYTEAFF. The CDR3 DNA follows: TGCGCCAGCAGCTTGGAACAGGTCTATACTGAAGCTTTCTTT. The V gene is TRBV5-1, the J gene TRBJ1-1; a weak D match, TRBD1 (5 bases). V was cut by 0 bases and J by 5 bases, with 11 bases left in between. CDR3 length: 14 residues. Germline V lookup: CDR1 SGHRS, CDR2 YFSETQ.

This clone appeared once. The V call is TRBV28, the J call TRBJ2-5, with D perhaps TRBD1 (5 bases). The CDR3 runs 16 residues. Per germline, CDR1 MDHEN and CDR2 SYDVKM. V was cut by 3 bases and J by 1 base, with 15 bases left in between. The CDR3 DNA is TGTGCCAGCAGTTTCCTAGGGGCGCCCGCCCAAGAGACCCAGTACTTC. It is translated as CASSFLGAPAQETQYF.

The CDR3 DNA is TGTGCCAGCAGCGCGCGGGGAGACGAAGAGACCCAGTACTTC. Its protein product is CASSARGDEETQYF. The gene calls are TRBV5-4 and TRBJ2-5; D might be TRBD2 (6 bases). The V gene's germline CDR1 is SGHNT and CDR2 YYREEE (reference sequence). The CDR3 runs to 14 residues. V lost 4 bases and J lost 3, with 13 bases in between. Full variable domain (rest looked up from reference TRBV5-4 and TRBJ2-5): ETGVTQSPTHLIKTRGQQVTLRCSSQSGHNTVSWYQQALGQGPQFIFQYYREEENGRGNFPPRFSGLQFPNYSSELNVNALELDDSALYLCASSARGDEETQYFGPGTRLLVL.

This sequence joins TRBV2 and TRBJ1-5; perhaps TRBD1 as D (6 bases). This CDR3 is 13 amino acids long. Trimming removed 7 bases from V and 6 bases from J, with 13 bases in between. The germline V gene has CDR1 SNHLY and CDR2 FYNNEI. CDR3 region: CASTFRGRQPQHF. CDR3 DNA: TGTGCCAGCACGTTCAGGGGACGTCAGCCCCAGCATTTT.

This chain joins TRBV4-3 and TRBJ2-1; TRBD1 aligns across 7 bases. Trimming at V came to 2 bases and at J to 0 bases, leaving 4 bases not matched to a gene. The CDR3 is made up of 16 amino acids. Germline V gives CDR1 LGHNA, CDR2 YSLEER. The CDR3 protein is CASSQTGASSYNEQFF. CDR3 coding DNA: TGCGCCAGCAGCCAAACAGGGGCGAGCTCCTACAATGAGCAGTTCTTC.

This clone was counted only a few times. The genes are TRBV4-2 and TRBJ2-7, with 9 positions matching TRBD2. In germline, CDR1 is LGHNA, CDR2 YNFKEQ. V shed 1 base, J shed 12 bases, and the junction held 10 bases outside the gene matches. The CDR3 extends over 14 amino acids. For the CDR3, the DNA is TGTGCCAGCAGCCAAGCGGTAGCGGGAGCGCTCCGGTACTTC. This sequence encodes CASSQAVAGALRYF.

This clone has a single count. CDR3 DNA sequence: TGTGCCACCAGCAGAGTAGGGGCAATTGGAGGCTACACCTTC. Amino acid sequence: CATSRVGAIGGYTF. The V gene is TRBV15, the J gene TRBJ1-2, with D perhaps matching TRBD1 (5 bases). CDR1 and CDR2 (germline): LNHNV, YYDKDF (reference sequence). Trimming cost V 1 base and J 8 bases, with 14 bases left between them. This CDR3 is 14 amino acids long.

The chain uses TRBV28 and TRBJ2-1; D possibly corresponds to TRBD2 (5 bases). The CDR3 has 13 residues. From germline, CDR1 is MDHEN and CDR2 SYDVKM. With 7 bases removed from V and 7 bases from J, the gap between germline ends came to 14 bases. Here the CDR3 reads CASNYGLLNEQFF. DNA for the CDR3: TGTGCCAGCAACTACGGACTGCTAAATGAGCAGTTCTTC.

This chain connects TRBV5-1 to TRBJ2-1; 8 bases line up with TRBD1. Germline V gene lookup returns CDR1 SGHRS and CDR2 YFSETQ. V trimming: 5 bases; J trimming: 8 bases; junction bases outside the gene matches: 9. The CDR3 contains 14 residues. Written as DNA, the CDR3 is TGCGCCAGCAGTCGGACAGGGTCTCTTGATGAGCAGTTCTTC. This gives the protein CASSRTGSLDEQFF.

This sequence joins TRBV6-5 and TRBJ2-3, with 7 bases lining up with TRBD2. The CDR3 has 14 amino acids. Germline V lookup: CDR1 MNHEY, CDR2 SVGAGI. V was pared by 6 bases and J by 3 bases, with 6 bases of the junction left unmatched. The CDR3 spells CASRPPGGTDTQYF. In nucleotides, the CDR3 is TGTGCCAGCAGGCCACCGGGGGGTACAGATACGCAGTATTTT.

The chain employs TRBV14 and TRBJ1-3; D remains ambiguous. The CDR3 covers 14 residues. V was pared by 4 bases and J by 2 bases, with 9 bases between. Germline CDR1 SGHDN, CDR2 FVKESK. For the CDR3, the DNA is TGTGCCAGCAGCCCGGACTTTGCTGGAAACACCATATATTTT. Protein product: CASSPDFAGNTIYF.

V and J are TRBV10-3 and TRBJ2-2; no clear D. The length of the CDR3 is 15 residues. The ends were cut back, 8 bases at V and 1 base at J, with 14 bases in the middle. Germline V gene data show CDR1 as ENHRY and CDR2 as SYGVKD. CDR3 sequence reads: CAILSVSRNTGELFF. CDR3 in DNA: TGTGCCATCCTATCGGTCTCGCGGAACACCGGGGAGCTGTTTTTT.

The V and J genes are TRBV7-3 and TRBJ2-3; 11 bases fit TRBD2. CDR3 length: 15 residues. Germline-derived CDR1 and CDR2 are SGHTA and FQGTGA. V gave up 2 bases and J gave up 3 bases; unmatched junction bases: 1. CDR3 sequence reads: CASSLLAGGTDTQYF. The CDR3 DNA reads TGTGCCAGCAGCTTATTAGCGGGAGGGACAGATACGCAGTATTTT. The full variable domain, with the rest looked up from reference TRBV7-3 and TRBJ2-3, is GAGVSQTPSNKVTEKGKYVELRCDPISGHTALYWYRQSLGQGPEFLIYFQGTGAADDSGLPNDRFFAVRPEGSVSTLKIQRTERGDSAVYLCASSLLAGGTDTQYFGPGTRLTVL.

The genes are TRBV7-6 and TRBJ2-3; 8 positions agree with TRBD2. Losses at the gene ends were 4 bases for V and 0 bases for J; bases not matched to a gene: 12. The CDR3 runs to 18 residues. CDR1 is SGHVS, CDR2 FNYEAQ, per germline. The CDR3 loop is CASSSPSASGFSTDTQYF. Here the CDR3 DNA reads TGTGCCAGCAGCTCCCCTTCGGCTAGCGGGTTCAGCACAGATACGCAGTATTTT.

This chain uses TRBV11-2 with TRBJ2-3, with D uncertain. This CDR3 comprises 14 residues. V was clipped by 6 bases and J by 1 base, with 11 bases between them. Germline lookup yields CDR1 SGHAT and CDR2 FQNNGV. CDR3: CASRTWAGTDTQYF. In DNA form, the CDR3 reads TGTGCCAGCAGGACCTGGGCTGGCACAGATACGCAGTATTTT.

The gene calls are TRBV5-4 and TRBJ2-5, with 10 bases matching TRBD2. CDR1 SGHNT and CDR2 YYREEE come from the germline V gene (reference sequence). V lost 4 bases, J lost 4 bases, and 10 bases stayed unmatched. This CDR3 is built from 16 residues. CDR3: CASSPGTSALGETQYF. The CDR3 DNA follows: TGTGCCAGCAGCCCCGGGACTAGCGCCCTCGGAGAGACCCAGTACTTC.